Presented here are 24 T cell receptor beta chains from one specimen sequenced in a study of blood T cells in healthy people across ages. Combining a sample-barcoded 5' primer with a J-beta primer mix, a second PCR ran for 7 to 11 cycles. MiXCR, run by TCRdb on the 5' RACE reads, gives a single entry per CDR3 protein. The data show about 380,000 distinct CDR3 sequences, with 45% to 65% seen just once and over 40% held by the top ten. The sequencing sample was made of blood. These receptor sequences come from a man in his 60s in good health.

The rearrangement links TRBV5-1 to TRBJ2-1, with 10 bases identical to TRBD2. The tail of the sequence fits TRBJ2-7 better, so the J call may be wrong. Germline lookup yields CDR1 SGHRS and CDR2 YFSETQ. CDR3 length equals 16 residues. CDR3 protein: CASSLASGSLYNEQYF. The DNA for the CDR3 is TGCGCCAGCAGCTTGGCTAGCGGGAGTCTCTACAATGAGCAGTACTTC.

The chain carries TRBV29-1 and TRBJ2-3; the D gene is possibly TRBD2 (5 bases). The germline gives CDR1 SQVTM, CDR2 ANQGSEA. Between the trimmed V and J ends, which lost 4 bases and 14 bases, there was a span of 19 bases. The CDR3 runs 12 residues. The CDR3 spells CSVGSSGRYAYF. For the CDR3, the DNA is TGCAGCGTTGGATCGTCGGGGAGATACGCGTATTTT.

In this sample, this clonotype turned up a few times. This chain links TRBV5-1 with TRBJ2-5; D gene unclear. CDR1 is SGHRS and CDR2 is YFSETQ in the germline V gene. This CDR3 is 15 amino acids long. Deletions cut 0 bases from V and 4 bases from J, with 13 bases between. DNA of the CDR3: TGCGCCAGCAGCTTGGGATGGGGTCCTCTAGAGACCCAGTACTTC. It yields the protein CASSLGWGPLETQYF.

In this sample, this clonotype turned up a few times. This may be a read error: a much more frequent sequence differs by one nucleotide. The V gene is TRBV18, the J gene TRBJ1-1; no firm D call. The V gene's germline CDR1 is KGHSH and CDR2 LQKENI. Trimming took off 5 bases at V and 6 bases at J, with 10 bases between the two ends. The CDR3 totals 12 residues. The CDR3 region is CASSSRIAEAFF. The CDR3, as DNA: TGTGCCAGCTCATCACGGATTGCTGAAGCTTTCTTT.

This clonotype was detected only once. The CDR3 DNA follows: TGTGCCAGCAGTTGGACTAGCTTGGGAGATACGCAGTATTTT. This gives the protein CASSWTSLGDTQYF. The chain employs TRBV27 and TRBJ2-3; TRBD2 agrees at 8 bases. Germline V gives CDR1 MNHEY, CDR2 SMNVEV (reference sequence). The CDR3 has 14 residues. V trimming: 4 bases; J trimming: 5 bases; junction bases outside the gene matches: 5.

The V call is TRBV5-1, the J call TRBJ2-6; D not resolved. The V gene's germline CDR1 is SGHRS and CDR2 YFSETQ. The V gene lost 4 bases and the J gene lost 0 bases, with 8 bases spanning the gap. CDR3 length: 15 amino acids. The CDR3: CASSPDISGANVLTF. Written as DNA, the CDR3 is TGCGCCAGCAGCCCCGACATCTCTGGGGCCAACGTCCTGACTTTC.

Written as DNA, the CDR3 is TGCGCCAGCCAGGACAACTCCTACGAGCAGTACTTC. This codes for CASQDNSYEQYF. The rearrangement links TRBV5-1 to TRBJ2-7, with D possibly TRBD1 on 5 matching bases. The length of the CDR3 is 12 residues. Germline CDR1 is SGHRS and CDR2 is YFSETQ. Deletions cut 7 bases from V and 0 bases from J, with 8 bases between. The full variable domain, rest sourced from reference TRBV5-1 and TRBJ2-7, is KAGVTQTPRYLIKTRGQQVTLSCSPISGHRSVSWYQQTPGQGLQFLFEYFSETQRNKGNFPGRFSGRQFSNSRSEMNVSTLELGDSALYLCASQDNSYEQYFGPGTRLTVT.

The chain employs TRBV5-8 and TRBJ2-6; no definite D call. The CDR3 runs 15 residues. Trimming removed 0 bases at V and 2 bases at J, with 6 bases between. Germline CDR1 SGHTS, CDR2 YDEGEE. CDR3 bases: TGTGCCAGCAGCTTGGGACGGACTGGGGCCAACGTCCTGACTTTC. This translates into CASSLGRTGANVLTF.

The chain uses TRBV27 and TRBJ2-6, with a tentative D call TRBD1 (5 bases). Germline V gene data show CDR1 as MNHEY and CDR2 as SMNVEV (reference sequence). V was clipped by 6 bases and J by 1 base, with 16 bases between them. The CDR3 runs 17 residues. CDR3 bases: TGTGCCAGCAGAAAGGGGTCAGGGATATCTGGGGCCAACGTCCTGACTTTC. Its protein product is CASRKGSGISGANVLTF.

This clonotype was detected only a few times. This chain connects TRBV28 to TRBJ2-5, with 11 bases matching TRBD1. This CDR3 is built from 15 residues. Germline assignment: CDR1 MDHEN and CDR2 SYDVKM. V was clipped by 1 base and J by 4 bases; unmatched bases: 2. The CDR3, as DNA: TGTGCCAGCAGTTTATCGGACAGGGGGCGAGAGACCCAGTACTTC. It translates to CASSLSDRGRETQYF.

V usage is TRBV27 and J usage is TRBJ2-7; 13 positions match TRBD2. The CDR3 loop spans 15 amino acids. Germline loops: CDR1 MNHEY, CDR2 SMNVEV (reference sequence). V was clipped by 7 bases and J by 6 bases; unmatched bases: 9. The CDR3 reads CASTRRLAGGFEQYF. For the CDR3, the DNA is TGTGCCAGCACCCGCAGACTAGCGGGAGGTTTCGAGCAGTACTTC.

The chain is built from TRBV28 and TRBJ2-7, with TRBD1 identical over 8 bases. V shed 8 bases and J 7 bases; nucleotides not matched to a gene: 13. The CDR3 totals 14 residues. Germline CDR1 and CDR2: MDHEN and SYDVKM. In DNA, the CDR3 is TGTGCCAGCCTCCCCCAGGGGGCATACAATGAGCAGTACTTC. It encodes CASLPQGAYNEQYF.

This sequence joins TRBV30 and TRBJ2-1; 8 nucleotides align to TRBD2. This CDR3 has 15 residues. Trimming cost V 4 bases and J 0 bases; bases outside gene matches: 5. Germline loops: CDR1 GTSNPN, CDR2 SVGIG (reference sequence). CDR3 in DNA: TGTGCCTGGATATATAGCGGGGCCTCCTACAATGAGCAGTTCTTC. Amino acids: CAWIYSGASYNEQFF.

This clonotype was seen more than once but under ten times. The chain links TRBV5-1 to TRBJ2-6; TRBD1 matches at 9 bases. Germline CDR1 reads SGHRS; CDR2 reads YFSETQ. J gave up 0 bases and V 1 base, and 5 bases lay outside the gene matches. The CDR3 sequence is 18 residues long. The CDR3 coding sequence is TGCGCCAGCAGCTTGTCGAGACAGGGGGTCTCTGGGGCCAACGTCCTGACTTTC. It is translated as CASSLSRQGVSGANVLTF.

The V call is TRBV20-1, the J call TRBJ2-1; D uncertain. CDR3 length: 11 amino acids. V was cut by 6 bases and J by 6 bases, with 9 bases left in between. CDR1 and CDR2 (germline): DFQATT, SNEGSKA (reference sequence). In nucleotides, the CDR3 is TGCAGTGCCCATCCCCCCAATGAGCAGTTCTTC. Its protein is CSAHPPNEQFF.

V is TRBV11-2 and J is TRBJ1-5; 7 positions agree with TRBD1. The germline V gene encodes CDR1 SGHAT and CDR2 FQNNGV. This CDR3 region has 15 residues. The junction had 3 bases not matched to a gene; V was cut back by 1 base and J by 3 bases. The CDR3 reads CASSLGGQYNQPQHF. CDR3 coding DNA: TGTGCCAGCAGCTTAGGGGGACAGTACAATCAGCCCCAGCATTTT.

The CDR3 is CASSHLAGGRYNEQFF. CDR3 coding DNA: TGTGCCAGCAGCCACCTAGCTGGAGGCCGTTACAATGAGCAGTTCTTC. V usage is TRBV3-1 and J usage is TRBJ2-1; possible D gene TRBD2, 5 bases. Germline V CDR1 and CDR2: LGHDT, YNNKEL (reference sequence). The CDR3 is made up of 16 amino acids. The V gene lost 3 bases and the J gene lost 4 bases, with 16 bases spanning the gap.

A few counts support this clonotype. The chain couples TRBV21-1 to TRBJ2-3; TRBD1 is taken as the D call from the table, unchecked against the DNA. TRBV21-1 counts as a pseudogene. The CDR3 loop spans 17 amino acids. This CDR3 is CASSKDPGNACTDTQYF. For the CDR3, the DNA is TGTGCCAGCAGCAAAGACCCCGGGAACGCTTGCACAGATACGCAGTATTTT.

V usage is TRBV6-1 and J usage is TRBJ2-3; 10 bases fit TRBD2. The CDR3 is 14 residues long. CDR1 and CDR2 (germline): MNHNS, SASEGT. V trimming: 5 bases; J trimming: 11 bases; junction bases outside the gene matches: 10. In DNA form, the CDR3 reads TGTGCCAGCAGTTCTGGGACTAGCGAGTCAAGGCAGTATTTT. Protein product: CASSSGTSESRQYF.

This clonotype was found a few times. The CDR3 DNA is TGCAGTGCTAGCGGGAGATTGAATACGCAGTATTTT. Translated: CSASGRLNTQYF. The chain recombines TRBV20-1 with TRBJ2-3; possibly TRBD2 for D (6 bases). The germline gives CDR1 DFQATT, CDR2 SNEGSKA (reference sequence). This CDR3 contains 12 residues. Trimming took off 3 bases at V and 7 bases at J, with 11 bases between the two ends.

This chain connects TRBV20-1 to TRBJ2-7, with 15 bases that match TRBD2. This CDR3 contains 16 residues. Germline loops: CDR1 DFQATT, CDR2 SNEGSKA (reference sequence). After removal of 3 bases from V and 0 bases from J, the junction contained 3 bases not matched to a gene. CDR3: CSARGTSGRRSYEQYF. CDR3 nucleotide sequence: TGCAGTGCTAGGGGGACTAGCGGGAGGCGCTCCTACGAGCAGTACTTC.

Of note for this clonotype: Sequence at one end of the junction differs from germline and may be a read error. The V and J genes are TRBV20-1 and TRBJ2-3; 8 bases map to TRBD2. The germline V gene has CDR1 DFQATT and CDR2 SNEGSKA (reference sequence). The CDR3 runs to 15 residues. CDR3 sequence: CSTRDGGGQPDTQYF. DNA for the CDR3: TGCAGTACTAGAGACGGGGGGGGCCAGCCAGATACGCAGTATTTT.

V gene TRBV12-5 combines with J gene TRBJ2-5, with D possibly TRBD2 on 6 matching bases. Trimming removed 2 bases at V and 11 bases at J, with 12 bases between. Per the germline V gene, CDR1 is LGHNT and CDR2 is FRNRAP. The CDR3 length is 12 residues. CDR3 in amino acids: CASGLPTREQYF. In DNA form, the CDR3 reads TGTGCTAGTGGTTTGCCGACTAGGGAGCAGTACTTC.

This clonotype was seen ten or more times. The J gene is TRBJ2-7, the V gene TRBV14; D is perhaps TRBD2 (6 bases). Trimming removed 4 bases from V and 5 bases from J, with 18 bases in between. Germline CDR1 reads SGHDN; CDR2 reads FVKESK. This CDR3 comprises 15 residues. The chain's CDR3 is CASSPSLARGHEQYF. In DNA, the CDR3 is TGTGCCAGCAGCCCATCACTAGCCCGCGGCCACGAGCAGTACTTC.